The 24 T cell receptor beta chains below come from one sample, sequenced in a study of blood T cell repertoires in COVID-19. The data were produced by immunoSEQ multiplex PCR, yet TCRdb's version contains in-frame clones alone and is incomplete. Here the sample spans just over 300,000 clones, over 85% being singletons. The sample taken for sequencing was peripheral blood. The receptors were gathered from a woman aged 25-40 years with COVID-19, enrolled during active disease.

The CDR3 coding sequence is TGCGCCAGCAGACCCCCCGGGACAACCACCGGGGAGCTGTTTTTT. Amino acid sequence: CASRPPGTTTGELFF. The chain links TRBV5-1 to TRBJ2-2; possibly TRBD1 for D (6 bases). Germline CDR1 and CDR2: SGHRS and YFSETQ. This CDR3 spans 15 amino acids. V was shortened by 5 bases and J by 4 bases, with 15 bases between the two germline ends.

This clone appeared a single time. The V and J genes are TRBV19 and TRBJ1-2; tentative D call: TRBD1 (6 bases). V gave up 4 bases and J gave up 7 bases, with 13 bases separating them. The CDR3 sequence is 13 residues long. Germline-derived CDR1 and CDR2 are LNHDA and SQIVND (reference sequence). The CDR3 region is CASSTSGGGGYTF. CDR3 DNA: TGTGCCAGTAGTACGTCTGGGGGCGGTGGCTACACCTTC.

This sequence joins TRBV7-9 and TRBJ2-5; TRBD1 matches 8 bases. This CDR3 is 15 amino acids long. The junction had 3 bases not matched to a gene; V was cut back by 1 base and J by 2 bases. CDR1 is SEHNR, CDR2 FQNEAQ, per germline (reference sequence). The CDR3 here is CASSLGDRGQETQYF. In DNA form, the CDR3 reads TGTGCCAGCAGCTTAGGAGACAGGGGTCAAGAGACCCAGTACTTC.

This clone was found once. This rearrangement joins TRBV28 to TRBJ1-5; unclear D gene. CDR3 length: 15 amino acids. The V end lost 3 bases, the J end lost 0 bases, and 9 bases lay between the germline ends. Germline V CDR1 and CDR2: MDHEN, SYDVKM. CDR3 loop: CASSFVEYSNQPQHF. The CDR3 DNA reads TGTGCCAGCAGTTTCGTAGAATATAGCAATCAGCCCCAGCATTTT.

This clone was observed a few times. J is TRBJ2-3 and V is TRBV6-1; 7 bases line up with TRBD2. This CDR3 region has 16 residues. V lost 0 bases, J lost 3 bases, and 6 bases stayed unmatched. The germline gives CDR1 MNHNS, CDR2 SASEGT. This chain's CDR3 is CASSEAGGSGTDTQYF. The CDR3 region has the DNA TGTGCCAGCAGTGAAGCCGGGGGGAGCGGGACAGATACGCAGTATTTT.

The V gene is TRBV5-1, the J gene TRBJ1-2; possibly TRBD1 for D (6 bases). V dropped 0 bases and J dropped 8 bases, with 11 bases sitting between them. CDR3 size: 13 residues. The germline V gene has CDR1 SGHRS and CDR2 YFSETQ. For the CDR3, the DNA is TGCGCCAGCAGCTTGGCTGCAGGGGTCGGCTACACCTTC. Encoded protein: CASSLAAGVGYTF.

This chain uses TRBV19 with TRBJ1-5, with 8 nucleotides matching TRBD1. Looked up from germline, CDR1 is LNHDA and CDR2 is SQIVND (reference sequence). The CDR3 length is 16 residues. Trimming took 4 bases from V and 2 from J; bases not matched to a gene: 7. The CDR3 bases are TGTGCCAGTAGTACCGGGACAGGAAGGGGCAATCAGCCCCAGCATTTT. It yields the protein CASSTGTGRGNQPQHF.

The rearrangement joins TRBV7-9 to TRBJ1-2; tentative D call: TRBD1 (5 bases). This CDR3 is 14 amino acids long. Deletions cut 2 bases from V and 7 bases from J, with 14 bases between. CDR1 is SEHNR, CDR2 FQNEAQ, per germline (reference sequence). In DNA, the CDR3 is TGTGCCAGCAGCTTATCTGTTTCAGGGATTGGCTACACCTTC. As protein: CASSLSVSGIGYTF.

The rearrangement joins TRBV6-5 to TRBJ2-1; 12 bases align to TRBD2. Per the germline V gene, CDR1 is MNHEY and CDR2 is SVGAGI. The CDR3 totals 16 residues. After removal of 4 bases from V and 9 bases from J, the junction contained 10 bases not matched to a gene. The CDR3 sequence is CASSLASGGASREQFF. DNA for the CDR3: TGTGCCAGCAGTTTAGCTAGCGGGGGGGCTTCGCGTGAGCAGTTCTTC.

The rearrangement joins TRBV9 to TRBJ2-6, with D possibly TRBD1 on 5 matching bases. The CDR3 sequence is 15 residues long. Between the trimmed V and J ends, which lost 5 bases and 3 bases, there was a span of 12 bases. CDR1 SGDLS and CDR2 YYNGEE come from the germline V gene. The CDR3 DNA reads TGTGCCAGCAGTCCCCAGGGAAGTGGGGCCAACGTCCTGACTTTC. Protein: CASSPQGSGANVLTF.

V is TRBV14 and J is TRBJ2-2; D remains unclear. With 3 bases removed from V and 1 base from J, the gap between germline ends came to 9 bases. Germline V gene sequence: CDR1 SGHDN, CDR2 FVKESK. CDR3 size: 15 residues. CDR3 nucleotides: TGTGCCAGCAGCCAGTCCCCGTGGAACACCGGGGAGCTGTTTTTT. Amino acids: CASSQSPWNTGELFF.

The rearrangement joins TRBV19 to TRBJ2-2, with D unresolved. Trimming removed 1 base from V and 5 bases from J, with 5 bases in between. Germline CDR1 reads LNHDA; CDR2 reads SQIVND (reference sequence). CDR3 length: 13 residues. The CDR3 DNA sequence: TGTGCCAGTAGTATAGCACTGACCGGGGAGCTGTTTTTT. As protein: CASSIALTGELFF. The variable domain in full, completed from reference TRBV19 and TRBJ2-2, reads DGGITQSPKYLFRKEGQNVTLSCEQNLNHDAMYWYRQDPGQGLRLIYYSQIVNDFQKGDIAEGYSVSREKKESFPLTVTSAQKNPTAFYLCASSIALTGELFFGEGSRLTVL.

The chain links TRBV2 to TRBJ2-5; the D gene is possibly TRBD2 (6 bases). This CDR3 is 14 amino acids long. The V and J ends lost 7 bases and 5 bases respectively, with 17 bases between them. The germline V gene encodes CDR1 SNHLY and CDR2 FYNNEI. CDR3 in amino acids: CASTFGRGGETQYF. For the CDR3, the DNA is TGTGCCAGCACTTTTGGGCGGGGCGGGGAGACCCAGTACTTC.

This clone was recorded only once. CDR3 sequence (DNA): TGTGCCAGCAGCCTCGAGGGGAGGAGCTATGGCTACACCTTC. It codes for CASSLEGRSYGYTF. This chain joins TRBV6-2 or TRBV6-3 and TRBJ1-2, with a weak D call TRBD1 (5 bases). V lost 6 bases and J 4 bases, leaving 15 bases between the germline ends. Per the germline V gene, CDR1 is MNHEY and CDR2 is SVGEGT. The CDR3 runs 14 residues.

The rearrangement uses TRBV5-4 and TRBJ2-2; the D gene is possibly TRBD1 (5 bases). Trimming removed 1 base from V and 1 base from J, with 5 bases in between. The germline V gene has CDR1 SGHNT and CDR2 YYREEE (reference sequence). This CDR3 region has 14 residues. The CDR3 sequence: CASSLRGNTGELFF. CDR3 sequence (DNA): TGTGCCAGCAGCTTGAGGGGGAACACCGGGGAGCTGTTTTTT.

Written as DNA, the CDR3 is TGTGCCAGCAGTGAAGCCCGACAGGGGCATCAGCCCCAGCATTTT. Its protein product is CASSEARQGHQPQHF. The gene calls are TRBV2 and TRBJ1-5; 8 bases fit TRBD1. V lost 0 bases to trimming and J lost 5 bases; unmatched junction nucleotides: 3. Germline CDR1 reads SNHLY; CDR2 reads FYNNEI. The CDR3 has 15 amino acids.

The CDR3 DNA reads as TGTGCCAGCAGTTTAGGGACAGGGGGCTTTGGAAACACCATATATTTT. This encodes CASSLGTGGFGNTIYF. The V gene is TRBV28, the J gene TRBJ1-3; 12 bases line up with TRBD1. Trimming removed 2 bases from V and 3 bases from J; junction bases left unmatched: 2. This CDR3 is built from 16 residues. The germline gives CDR1 MDHEN, CDR2 SYDVKM.

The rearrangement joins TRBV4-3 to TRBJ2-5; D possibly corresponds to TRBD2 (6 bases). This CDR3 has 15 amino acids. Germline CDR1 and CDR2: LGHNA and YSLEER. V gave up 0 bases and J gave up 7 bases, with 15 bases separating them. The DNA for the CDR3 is TGCGCCAGCAGCCAAGATTGGTCCCAGCGGGTGACCCAGTACTTC. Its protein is CASSQDWSQRVTQYF.

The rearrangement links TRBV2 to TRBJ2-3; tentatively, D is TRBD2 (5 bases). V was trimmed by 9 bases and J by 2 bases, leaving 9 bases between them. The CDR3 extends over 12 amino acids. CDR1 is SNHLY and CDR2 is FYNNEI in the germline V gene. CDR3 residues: CASEGNTDTQYF. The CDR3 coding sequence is TGTGCCAGTGAGGGTAACACAGATACGCAGTATTTT.

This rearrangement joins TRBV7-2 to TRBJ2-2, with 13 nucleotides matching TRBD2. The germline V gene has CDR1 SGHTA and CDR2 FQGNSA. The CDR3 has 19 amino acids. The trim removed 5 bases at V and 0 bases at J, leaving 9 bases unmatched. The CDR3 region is CASSRSGLAGPTNTGELFF. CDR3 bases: TGTGCCAGCAGCCGCTCGGGACTAGCGGGGCCCACGAACACCGGGGAGCTGTTTTTT.

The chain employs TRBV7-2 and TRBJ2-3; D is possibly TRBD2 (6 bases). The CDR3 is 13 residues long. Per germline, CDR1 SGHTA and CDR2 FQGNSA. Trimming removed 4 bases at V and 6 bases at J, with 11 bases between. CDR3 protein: CASSYGGFDTQYF. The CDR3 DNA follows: TGTGCCAGCAGCTATGGGGGGTTCGATACGCAGTATTTT.

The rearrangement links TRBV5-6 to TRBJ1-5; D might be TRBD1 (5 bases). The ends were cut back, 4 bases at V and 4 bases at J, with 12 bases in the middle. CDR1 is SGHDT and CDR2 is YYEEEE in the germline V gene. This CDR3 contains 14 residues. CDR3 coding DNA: TGTGCCAGCAGCGTCGTCGGGGGGAATCAGCCCCAGCATTTT. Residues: CASSVVGGNQPQHF. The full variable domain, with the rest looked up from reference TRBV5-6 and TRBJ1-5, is DAGVTQSPTHLIKTRGQQVTLRCSPKSGHDTVSWYQQALGQGPQFIFQYYEEEERQRGNFPDRFSGHQFPNYSSELNVNALLLGDSALYLCASSVVGGNQPQHFGDGTRLSIL.

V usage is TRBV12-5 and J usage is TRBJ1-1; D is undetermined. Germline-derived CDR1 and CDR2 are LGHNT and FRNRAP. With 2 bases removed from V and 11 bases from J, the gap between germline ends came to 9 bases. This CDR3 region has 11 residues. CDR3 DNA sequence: TGTGCTAGTGGTTTGTCCGTTGGCGCTTTCTTT. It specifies CASGLSVGAFF.

The CDR3 DNA reads TGTGCCAGCAGACAAGCGGGGGAAACGCAGTATTTT. It codes for CASRQAGETQYF. This rearrangement joins TRBV7-2 to TRBJ2-3, with TRBD2 matching over 8 bases. After removal of 6 bases from V and 9 bases from J, the junction contained 5 bases not matched to a gene. This CDR3 has 12 residues. The germline gives CDR1 SGHTA, CDR2 FQGNSA.